The rows below give T cell receptor beta chains drawn from one sample of a study of OX40 agonist ivuxolimab in advanced cancers. Profiling relied on immunoSEQ multiplex PCR, and the TCRdb table lists in-frame clones only, not all of them. Found here are under 80,000 clones, about 93% of them singletons; the top ten hold less than 8%. Sequencing used CD4+ or CD8+ T cells sorted from blood, obtained in a trial of the OX40 agonist ivuxolimab. All receptors derive from an adult with an advanced solid tumor such as melanoma, head and neck, liver or kidney cancer. Each CDR3 is given with its conserved first and last residue. The D gene is left open where the match is weak. Clone size is shown for a subset of rows, as once, few, many or a class of expanded clone.

V	J	size	D	CDR3	DNA
TRBV7-2	TRBJ2-2	once	.	CARGPPGVNGELFF	TGTGCCAGAGGCCCCCCAGGGGTTAACGGGGAGCTGTTTTTT
TRBV27	TRBJ2-2	once	.	CASSLHDTGELFF	TGTGCCAGCAGTCTACACGACACCGGGGAGCTGTTTTTT
TRBV27	TRBJ2-1	.	TRBD1	CASSLQGGYNEQFF	TGTGCCAGCAGCCTACAGGGGGGATACAATGAGCAGTTCTTC
TRBV9	TRBJ2-2	.	.	CASSVGGDTGELFF	TGTGCCAGCAGCGTAGGCGGCGACACCGGGGAGCTGTTTTTT
TRBV5-1	TRBJ1-1	.	.	CASSLEGPVTEAFF	TGCGCCAGCAGCTTGGAGGGGCCGGTCACTGAAGCTTTCTTT
TRBV29-1	TRBJ2-3	once	TRBD2	CSAARTSVYTDTQYF	TGCAGCGCCGCTAGGACTAGCGTATACACAGATACGCAGTATTTT
TRBV6-4	TRBJ1-3	.	.	CASRSTQETGNTIYF	TGTGCCAGCCGATCGACGCAGGAGACTGGAAACACCATATATTTT
TRBV9	TRBJ2-7	.	.	CASSVSGSYEQYF	TGTGCCAGCAGCGTTTCAGGGTCCTACGAGCAGTACTTC
TRBV7-8	TRBJ2-3	.	TRBD2	CASSLERGGLLDTTDTQYF	TGTGCCAGCAGCTTAGAGCGGGGGGGCCTGTTGGACACAACAGATACGCAGTATTTT
TRBV5-1	TRBJ2-1	.	TRBD1	CASSDRGAYNEQFF	TGCGCCAGCAGCGACAGGGGGGCCTACAATGAGCAGTTCTTC
TRBV9	TRBJ1-2	.	.	CASSVARRGTDNYGYTF	TGTGCCAGCAGCGTAGCTAGGCGGGGGACCGATAACTATGGCTACACCTTC
TRBV2	TRBJ2-1	.	.	CASHIGGYNEQFF	TGTGCCAGCCATATTGGGGGCTACAATGAGCAGTTCTTC
TRBV27	TRBJ1-2	.	.	CASSLSGTGIYGYTF	TGTGCCAGCAGTTTATCCGGAACAGGGATCTATGGCTACACCTTC
TRBV27	TRBJ1-2	.	.	CASSLSARYGYTF	TGTGCCAGCAGCCTTTCCGCGAGGTATGGCTACACCTTC
TRBV27	TRBJ2-3	.	.	CASGRVSDTDTQYF	TGTGCCAGCGGACGGGTTTCCGACACAGATACGCAGTATTTT
TRBV27	TRBJ2-7	.	.	CASSLTAASYEQYF	TGTGCCAGCAGTTTAACAGCGGCGTCCTACGAGCAGTACTTC
TRBV5-5	TRBJ1-2	.	.	CASSLDNYGYTF	TGTGCCAGCAGCTTGGATAACTATGGCTACACCTTC
TRBV5-6	TRBJ2-5	.	.	CASSLISQETQYF	TGTGCCAGCAGCTTAATTTCTCAAGAGACCCAGTACTTC
TRBV7-8	TRBJ1-5	.	TRBD1	CASSLGGSGGRPQHF	TGTGCCAGCAGCTTAGGAGGGTCAGGGGGTCGGCCCCAGCATTTT
TRBV15	TRBJ2-1	.	TRBD2	CATSSPGTSGGRSSYNEQFF	TGTGCCACCAGCAGCCCCGGGACTAGCGGGGGTCGGAGCTCCTACAATGAGCAGTTCTTC
TRBV6-1	TRBJ2-7	.	.	CASSEAREFGYEQYF	TGTGCCAGCAGTGAAGCCAGGGAGTTCGGCTACGAGCAGTACTTC
TRBV7-9	TRBJ2-5	.	.	CASSSGHRGETQYF	TGTGCCAGCAGCTCGGGACATCGCGGAGAGACCCAGTACTTC